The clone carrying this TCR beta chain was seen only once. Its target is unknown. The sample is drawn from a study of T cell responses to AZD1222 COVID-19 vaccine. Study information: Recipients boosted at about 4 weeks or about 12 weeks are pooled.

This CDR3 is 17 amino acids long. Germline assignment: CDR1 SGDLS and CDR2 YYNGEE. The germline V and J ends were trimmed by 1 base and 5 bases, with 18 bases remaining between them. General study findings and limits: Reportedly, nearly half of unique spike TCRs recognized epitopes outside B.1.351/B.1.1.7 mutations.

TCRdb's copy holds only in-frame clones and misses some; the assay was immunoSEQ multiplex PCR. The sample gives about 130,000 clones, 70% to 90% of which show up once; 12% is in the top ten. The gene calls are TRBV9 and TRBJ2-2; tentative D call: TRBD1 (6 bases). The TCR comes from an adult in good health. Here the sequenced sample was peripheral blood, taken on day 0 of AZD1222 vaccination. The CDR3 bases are TGTGCCAGCAGCGTAAGCTTAGGGGGACGGAAGACCGGGGAGCTGTTTTTT. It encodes CASSVSLGGRKTGELFF.